This T cell receptor (beta chain) was retrieved from a study of cytomegalovirus exposure and HLA in healthy donors. This clone showed up just once. The antigen remains undetermined. The CDR3 totals 12 residues. Trimming cost V 9 bases and J 7 bases; bases outside gene matches: 7. Germline CDR1 LNHDA, CDR2 SQIVND (reference sequence). Researchers ran the PCR with 60 Vbeta and 13 Jbeta primers. Libraries were prepared by immunoSEQ multiplex PCR; TCRdb keeps only in-frame clonotypes and omits some of them. The sample records around 130,000 clones, about four fifths being singletons. General study findings and limits: Associated with HLA alleles at 0.05 false discovery rate in a later analysis were approximately 17,000 TCR beta sequences. An analysis was carried out later, and it reportedly showed fewer N-insertions in an Asian-associated ancestry cluster than the approximately 700-donor mean.

The sequenced material came from PBMCs. The receptor's source is a man aged 30-40 years in good health and CMV-seronegative. This sequence joins TRBV19 and TRBJ1-1; TRBD1 matches 8 bases. CDR3 region: CASRQGNFEAFF. The CDR3 DNA reads TGTGCCAGCCGACAGGGGAACTTTGAAGCTTTCTTT.